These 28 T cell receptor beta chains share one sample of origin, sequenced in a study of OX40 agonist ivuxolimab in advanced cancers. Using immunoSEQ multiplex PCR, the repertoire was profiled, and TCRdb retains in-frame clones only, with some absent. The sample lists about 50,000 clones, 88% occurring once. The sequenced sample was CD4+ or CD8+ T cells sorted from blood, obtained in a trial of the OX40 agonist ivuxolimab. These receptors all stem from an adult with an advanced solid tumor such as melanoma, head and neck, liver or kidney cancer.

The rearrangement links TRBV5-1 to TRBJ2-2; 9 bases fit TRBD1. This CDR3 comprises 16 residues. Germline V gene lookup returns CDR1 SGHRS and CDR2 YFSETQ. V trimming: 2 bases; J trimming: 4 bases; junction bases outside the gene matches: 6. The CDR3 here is CASSLRQGVFTGELFF. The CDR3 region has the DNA TGCGCCAGCAGCTTACGACAGGGGGTCTTCACCGGGGAGCTGTTTTTT.

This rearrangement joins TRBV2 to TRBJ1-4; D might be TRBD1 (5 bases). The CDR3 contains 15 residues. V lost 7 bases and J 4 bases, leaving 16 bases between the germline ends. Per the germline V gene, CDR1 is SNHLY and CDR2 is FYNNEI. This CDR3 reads CASTRAGVGNEKLFF. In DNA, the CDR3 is TGTGCCAGCACCCGCGCGGGGGTCGGTAATGAAAAACTGTTTTTT.

The CDR3 DNA reads TGTGCCAGCAGTTTAACCCTAGGACAGACGCCGTGGGGCTACACCTTC. Its protein product is CASSLTLGQTPWGYTF. V and J are TRBV27 and TRBJ1-2; maybe TRBD1 (6 bases). This CDR3 contains 16 residues. V was pared by 2 bases and J by 8 bases, with 21 bases between. Germline V gives CDR1 MNHEY, CDR2 SMNVEV (reference sequence).

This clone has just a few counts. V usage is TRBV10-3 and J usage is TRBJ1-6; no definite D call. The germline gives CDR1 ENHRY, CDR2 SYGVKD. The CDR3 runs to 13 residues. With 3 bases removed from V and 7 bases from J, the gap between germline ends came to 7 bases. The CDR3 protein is CAISDPGNSPLHF. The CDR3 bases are TGTGCCATCAGTGACCCAGGAAATTCACCCCTCCACTTT.

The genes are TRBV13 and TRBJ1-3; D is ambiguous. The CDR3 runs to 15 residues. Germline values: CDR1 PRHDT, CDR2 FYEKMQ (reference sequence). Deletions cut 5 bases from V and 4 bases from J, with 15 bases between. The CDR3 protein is CASSTMAGGGNTIYF. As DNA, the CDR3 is TGTGCCAGCAGCACCATGGCAGGAGGAGGAAACACCATATATTTT.

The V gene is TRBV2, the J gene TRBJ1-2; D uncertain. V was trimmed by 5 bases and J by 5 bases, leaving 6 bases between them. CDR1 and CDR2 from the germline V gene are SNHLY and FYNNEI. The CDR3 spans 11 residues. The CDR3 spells CASSPSYGYTF. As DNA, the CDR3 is TGTGCCAGCAGTCCGTCTTATGGCTACACCTTC.

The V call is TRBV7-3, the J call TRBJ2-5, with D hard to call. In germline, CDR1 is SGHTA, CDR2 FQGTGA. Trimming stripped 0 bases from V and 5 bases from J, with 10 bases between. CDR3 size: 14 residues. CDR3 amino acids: CASSLTSSSETQYF. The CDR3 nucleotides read TGTGCCAGCAGCTTAACGTCCAGCAGCGAGACCCAGTACTTC.

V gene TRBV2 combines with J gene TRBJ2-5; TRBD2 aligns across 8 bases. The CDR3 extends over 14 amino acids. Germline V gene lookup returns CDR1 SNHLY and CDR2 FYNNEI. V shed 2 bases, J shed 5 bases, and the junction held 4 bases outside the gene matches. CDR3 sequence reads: CASSERGGGETQYF. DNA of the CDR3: TGTGCCAGCAGTGAACGGGGGGGCGGGGAGACCCAGTACTTC.

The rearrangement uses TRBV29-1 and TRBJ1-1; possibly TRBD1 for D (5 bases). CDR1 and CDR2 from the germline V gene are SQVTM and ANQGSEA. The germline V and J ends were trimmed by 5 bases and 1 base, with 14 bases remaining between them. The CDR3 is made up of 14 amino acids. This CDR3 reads CSVCLTGRNTEAFF. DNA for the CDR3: TGCAGCGTTTGTCTAACAGGACGGAACACTGAAGCTTTCTTT.

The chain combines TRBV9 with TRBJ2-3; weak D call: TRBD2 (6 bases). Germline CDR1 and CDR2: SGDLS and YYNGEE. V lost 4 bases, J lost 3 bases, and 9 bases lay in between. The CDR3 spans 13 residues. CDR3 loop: CASSSRGTDTQYF. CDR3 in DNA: TGTGCCAGCAGCTCTCGGGGGACAGATACGCAGTATTTT.

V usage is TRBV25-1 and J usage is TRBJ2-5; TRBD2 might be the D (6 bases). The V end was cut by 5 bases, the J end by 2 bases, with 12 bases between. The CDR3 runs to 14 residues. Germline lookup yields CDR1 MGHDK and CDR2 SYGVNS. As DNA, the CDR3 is TGTGCCAGCAGTTTTGGGGGGTGGCAAGAGACCCAGTACTTC. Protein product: CASSFGGWQETQYF.

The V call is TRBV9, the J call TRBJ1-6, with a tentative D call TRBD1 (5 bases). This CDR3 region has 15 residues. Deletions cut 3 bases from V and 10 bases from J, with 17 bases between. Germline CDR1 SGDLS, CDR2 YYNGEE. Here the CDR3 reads CASSAGLSRGSPLHF. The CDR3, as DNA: TGTGCCAGCAGCGCGGGACTTTCCCGAGGGTCACCCCTCCACTTT.

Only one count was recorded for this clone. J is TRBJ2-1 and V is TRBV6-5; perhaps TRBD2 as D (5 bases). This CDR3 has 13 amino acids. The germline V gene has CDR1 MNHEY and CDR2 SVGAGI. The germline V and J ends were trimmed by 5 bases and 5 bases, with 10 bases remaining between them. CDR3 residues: CASSNRDDNEQFF. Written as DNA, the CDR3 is TGTGCCAGCAGTAACCGGGATGACAATGAGCAGTTCTTC.

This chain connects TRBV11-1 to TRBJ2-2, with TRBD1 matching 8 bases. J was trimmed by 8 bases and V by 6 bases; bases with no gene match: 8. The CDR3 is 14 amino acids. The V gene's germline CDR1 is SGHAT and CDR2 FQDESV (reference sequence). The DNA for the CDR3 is TGTGCCAGCAGGGCGGACAGGGAAAGAGGGGAGCTGTTTTTT. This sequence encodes CASRADRERGELFF.

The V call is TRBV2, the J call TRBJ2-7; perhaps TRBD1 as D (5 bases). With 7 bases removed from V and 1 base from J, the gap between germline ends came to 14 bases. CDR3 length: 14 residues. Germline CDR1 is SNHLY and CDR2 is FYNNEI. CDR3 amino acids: CASTMDTFSYEQYF. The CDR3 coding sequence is TGTGCCAGCACAATGGACACATTTTCCTACGAGCAGTACTTC. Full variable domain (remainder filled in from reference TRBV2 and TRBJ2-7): EPEVTQTPSHQVTQMGQEVILRCVPISNHLYFYWYRQILGQKVEFLVSFYNNEISEKSEIFDDQFSVERPDGSNFTLKIRSTKLEDSAMYFCASTMDTFSYEQYFGPGTRLTVT.

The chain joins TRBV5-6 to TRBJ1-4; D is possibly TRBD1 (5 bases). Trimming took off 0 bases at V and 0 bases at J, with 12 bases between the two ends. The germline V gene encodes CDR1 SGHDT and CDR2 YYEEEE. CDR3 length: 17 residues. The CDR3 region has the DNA TGTGCCAGCAGCTTGGAATTCGGGGCTGCAACTAATGAAAAACTGTTTTTT. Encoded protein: CASSLEFGAATNEKLFF.

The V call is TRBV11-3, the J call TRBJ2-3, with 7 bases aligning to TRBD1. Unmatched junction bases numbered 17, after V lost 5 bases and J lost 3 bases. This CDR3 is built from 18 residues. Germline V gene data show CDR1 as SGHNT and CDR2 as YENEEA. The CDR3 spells CASSLNVYGTVSTDTQYF. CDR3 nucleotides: TGTGCCAGCAGCCTAAACGTATACGGGACAGTATCAACAGATACGCAGTATTTT.

The CDR3 nucleotides read TGTGCCAGCAGTTCTGACACATTGTGGTATGGCTACACCTTC. Protein product: CASSSDTLWYGYTF. The chain carries TRBV28 and TRBJ1-2, with D uncertain. CDR3 length: 14 residues. Trimming left V 4 bases short and J 5 bases short, with 14 bases between. From germline, CDR1 is MDHEN and CDR2 SYDVKM.

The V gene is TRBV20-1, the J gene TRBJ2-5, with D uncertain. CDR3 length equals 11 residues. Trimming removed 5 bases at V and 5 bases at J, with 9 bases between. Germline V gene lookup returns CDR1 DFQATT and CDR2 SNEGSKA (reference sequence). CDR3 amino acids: CSALLWETQYF. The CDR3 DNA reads TGCAGTGCTTTGCTATGGGAGACCCAGTACTTC.

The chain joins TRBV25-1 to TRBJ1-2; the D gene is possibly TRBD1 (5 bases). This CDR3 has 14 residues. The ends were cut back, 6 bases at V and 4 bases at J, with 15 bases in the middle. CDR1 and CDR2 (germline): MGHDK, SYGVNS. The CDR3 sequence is CASSRRGAGYGYTF. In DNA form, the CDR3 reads TGTGCCAGCAGCCGCCGGGGCGCGGGCTATGGCTACACCTTC.

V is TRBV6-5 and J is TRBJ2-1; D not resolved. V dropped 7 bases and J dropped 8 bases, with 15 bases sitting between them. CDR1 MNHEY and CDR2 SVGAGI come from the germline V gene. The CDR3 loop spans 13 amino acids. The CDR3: CASTNSPSDEQFF. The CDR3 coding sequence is TGTGCCAGCACCAACTCCCCCAGCGATGAGCAGTTCTTC.

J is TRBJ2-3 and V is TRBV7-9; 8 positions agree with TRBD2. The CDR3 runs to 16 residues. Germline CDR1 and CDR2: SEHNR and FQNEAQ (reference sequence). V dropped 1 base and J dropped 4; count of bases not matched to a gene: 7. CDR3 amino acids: CASSLVGAGEPDTQYF. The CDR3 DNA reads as TGTGCCAGCAGCTTAGTCGGAGCGGGAGAGCCAGATACGCAGTATTTT. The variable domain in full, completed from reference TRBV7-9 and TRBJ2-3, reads DTGVSQNPRHKITKRGQNVTFRCDPISEHNRLYWYRQTLGQGPEFLTYFQNEAQLEKSRLLSDRFSAERPKGSFSTLEIQRTEQGDSAMYLCASSLVGAGEPDTQYFGPGTRLTVL.

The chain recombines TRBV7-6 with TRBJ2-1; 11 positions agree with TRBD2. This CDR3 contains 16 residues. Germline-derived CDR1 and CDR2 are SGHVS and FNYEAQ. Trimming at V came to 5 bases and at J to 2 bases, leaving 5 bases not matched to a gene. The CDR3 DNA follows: TGTGCCAGCAGCCCCGTGACTAGCGGGACCTACAATGAGCAGTTCTTC. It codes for CASSPVTSGTYNEQFF.

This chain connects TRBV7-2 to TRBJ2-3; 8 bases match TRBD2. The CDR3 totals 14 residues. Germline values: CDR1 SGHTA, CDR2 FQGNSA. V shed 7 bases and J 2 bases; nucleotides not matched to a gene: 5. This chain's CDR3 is CASKLAAFTDTQYF. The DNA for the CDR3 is TGTGCCAGCAAACTAGCGGCCTTCACAGATACGCAGTATTTT.

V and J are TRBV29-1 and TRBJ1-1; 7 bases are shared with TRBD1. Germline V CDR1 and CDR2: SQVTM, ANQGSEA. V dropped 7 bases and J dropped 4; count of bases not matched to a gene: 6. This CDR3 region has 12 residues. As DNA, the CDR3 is TGCAGCGCCGGGACAGAGAGCACTGAAGCTTTCTTT. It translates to CSAGTESTEAFF.

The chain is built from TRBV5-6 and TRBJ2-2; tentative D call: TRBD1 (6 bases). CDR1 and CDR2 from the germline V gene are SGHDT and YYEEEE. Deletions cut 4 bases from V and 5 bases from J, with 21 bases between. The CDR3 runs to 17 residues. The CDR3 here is CASSLNPGQLGTGELFF. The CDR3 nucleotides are TGTGCCAGCAGCCTTAATCCGGGACAACTGGGGACCGGGGAGCTGTTTTTT.

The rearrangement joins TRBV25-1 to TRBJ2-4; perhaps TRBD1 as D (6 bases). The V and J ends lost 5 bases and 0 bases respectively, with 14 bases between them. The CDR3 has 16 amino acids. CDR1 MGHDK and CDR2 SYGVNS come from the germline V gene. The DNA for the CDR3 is TGTGCCAGCAGTTCTATCACAGGGTCAGCCAAAAACATTCAGTACTTC. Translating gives CASSSITGSAKNIQYF.

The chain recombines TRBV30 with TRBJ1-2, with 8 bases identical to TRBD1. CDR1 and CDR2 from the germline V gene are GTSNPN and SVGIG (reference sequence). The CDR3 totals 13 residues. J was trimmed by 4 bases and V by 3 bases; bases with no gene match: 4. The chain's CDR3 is CAWSPGGAYGYTF. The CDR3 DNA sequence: TGTGCCTGGAGCCCAGGGGGCGCCTATGGCTACACCTTC.